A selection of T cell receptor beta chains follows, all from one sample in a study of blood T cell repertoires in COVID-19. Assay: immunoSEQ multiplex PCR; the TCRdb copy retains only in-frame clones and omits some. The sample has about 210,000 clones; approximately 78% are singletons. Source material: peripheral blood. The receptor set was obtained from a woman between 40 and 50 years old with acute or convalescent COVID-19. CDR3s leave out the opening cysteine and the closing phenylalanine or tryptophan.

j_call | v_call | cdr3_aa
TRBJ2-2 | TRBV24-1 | ATRGSGSGTGELF
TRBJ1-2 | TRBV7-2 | AGRRGLDGYT
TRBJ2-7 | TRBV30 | AWGGIYEQY
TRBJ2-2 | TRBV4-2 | ASSQSSGNTGELF
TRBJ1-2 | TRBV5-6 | ASSFMKTGGWDYGYT
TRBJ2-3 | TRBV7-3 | ASRFGQFSTDTQY
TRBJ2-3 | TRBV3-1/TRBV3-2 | ASSLKRTQY
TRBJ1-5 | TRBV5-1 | ASSPRDRGAKPQH
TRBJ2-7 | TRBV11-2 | ASSLTQGNLAYEQY
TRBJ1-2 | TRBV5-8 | ASSLATRTALYGYT
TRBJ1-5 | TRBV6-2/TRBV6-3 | ASSWGQGSSGNQPQH